Below, one T cell receptor beta chain is given with its context. The sample is drawn from a study of control samples from healthy donors and cancer patients. Assay: immunoSEQ multiplex PCR; the TCRdb copy retains only in-frame clones and omits some. The repertoire holds 50,000 to 55,000 clones, 85% to 95% seen once, with about 2.4% in the top ten. Trimming pared 0 bases from V and 2 bases from J, leaving 14 bases between. The CDR3 sequence is 17 residues long. CDR1 and CDR2 from the germline V gene are MGHRA and YSYEKL. The chain joins TRBV4-1 to TRBJ1-5; a weak D match, TRBD1 (6 bases). This receptor was taken from a man younger than 40 in good health. Sequenced: blood. CDR3 protein: CASSQDGRTAGNQPQHF. CDR3 nucleotide sequence: TGCGCCAGCAGCCAAGATGGGCGGACAGCTGGCAATCAGCCCCAGCATTTT.